Shown below are 15 T cell receptor beta chains from a single sample sequenced in a study of blood T cells in healthy people across ages. A second PCR of about 7 to 12 cycles used a sample-barcoded 5' primer and a J-beta primer mix. TCRdb called the 5' RACE reads again in MiXCR, with one record for every CDR3 protein. The sample holds some 1.4 million distinct CDR3 sequences, approximately 40% seen once. Sequencing was performed on blood. Every receptor here comes from a woman under 30 in good health.

The rearrangement links TRBV7-2 to TRBJ2-5; no reliable D call. From germline, CDR1 is SGHTA and CDR2 FQGNSA. The CDR3 length is 14 residues. Trimming took off 2 bases at V and 5 bases at J, with 12 bases between the two ends. The CDR3 sequence: CASSLFRTEETQYF. CDR3 coding DNA: TGTGCCAGCAGCTTATTCAGGACGGAGGAGACCCAGTACTTC.

This chain uses TRBV27 with TRBJ2-1, with 11 bases fitting TRBD2. Germline V gene data show CDR1 as MNHEY and CDR2 as SMNVEV (reference sequence). With 8 bases clipped from V and 4 bases from J, the junction kept 7 bases outside the gene matches. The CDR3 consists of 15 residues. CDR3 protein: CASVGGTSGYNEQFF. CDR3 bases: TGTGCCAGCGTTGGGGGGACTAGCGGATACAATGAGCAGTTCTTC.

The chain recombines TRBV20-1 with TRBJ2-1; 11 nucleotides agree with TRBD2. The CDR3 totals 19 residues. V lost 0 bases to trimming and J lost 0 bases; unmatched junction nucleotides: 10. Germline V gene lookup returns CDR1 DFQATT and CDR2 SNEGSKA (reference sequence). CDR3 in DNA: TGCAGTGCTAGAGATTGGCTAGCGGGGGGCCCAAGCTCCTACAATGAGCAGTTCTTC. This translates into CSARDWLAGGPSSYNEQFF.

The rearrangement uses TRBV5-1 and TRBJ1-4, with D maybe TRBD1 (5 bases). Germline V gene sequence: CDR1 SGHRS, CDR2 YFSETQ. The CDR3 consists of 15 residues. V was cut by 4 bases and J by 8 bases, with 18 bases left in between. CDR3 nucleotides: TGCGCCAGCAGCACCGGTGGAGGGGTTCGAGAAAAACTGTTTTTT. This gives the protein CASSTGGGVREKLFF.

V and J are TRBV12-3 or TRBV12-4 and TRBJ2-3; possible D gene TRBD1, 5 bases. The CDR3 runs 17 residues. V dropped 5 bases and J dropped 4 bases, with 22 bases sitting between them. CDR3 DNA sequence: TGTGCCAGCAGTGGGCGAGAAGGGGCTTGGGTCGCAGATACGCAGTATTTT. Its translation is CASSGREGAWVADTQYF.

The genes are TRBV6-5 and TRBJ2-1; maybe TRBD2 (6 bases). Deletions cut 5 bases from V and 8 bases from J, with 19 bases between. CDR1 MNHEY and CDR2 SVGAGI come from the germline V gene. There are 15 residues in the CDR3. CDR3 sequence: CASSPLPGGFYEQFF. The CDR3 DNA reads as TGTGCCAGCAGTCCCCTCCCCGGGGGATTTTATGAGCAGTTCTTC.

This clonotype was picked up a small number of times. This sequence joins TRBV20-1 and TRBJ1-2; D might be TRBD1 (5 bases). The CDR3 totals 12 residues. Germline V gives CDR1 DFQATT, CDR2 SNEGSKA (reference sequence). V lost 6 bases and J 5 bases, leaving 13 bases between the germline ends. The DNA of the CDR3 is TGCAGTGCCGGGGACGGACCTTATGGCTACACCTTC. Amino acids: CSAGDGPYGYTF.

This clonotype was observed a handful of times. This chain uses TRBV6-2 or TRBV6-3 with TRBJ2-1, with a possible D match to TRBD2 (7 bases). This CDR3 has 16 residues. CDR1 is MNHEY, CDR2 SVGEGT, per germline. The V end was cut by 5 bases, the J end by 5 bases, with 19 bases between. The chain's CDR3 is CASSLWGGAPNNEQFF. CDR3 nucleotide sequence: TGTGCCAGCAGTCTCTGGGGGGGGGCCCCTAACAATGAGCAGTTCTTC.

The rearrangement links TRBV10-3 to TRBJ2-1; the D call may be TRBD1 or TRBD2 (6 bases each). CDR1 ENHRY and CDR2 SYGVKD come from the germline V gene. The CDR3 loop spans 16 amino acids. Trimming removed 6 bases at V and 8 bases at J, with 23 bases between. CDR3 bases: TGTGCCATCAGGGTCGGTGGGGGCGGGGCTACGGATGAGCAGTTCTTC. Protein: CAIRVGGGGATDEQFF.

This clonotype was recorded at least ten times. The V call is TRBV7-6, the J call TRBJ2-5, with TRBD2 as a possible D gene (6 bases). The CDR3 covers 12 residues. The germline V gene has CDR1 SGHVS and CDR2 FNYEAQ. The V end was cut by 6 bases, the J end by 5 bases, with 10 bases between. CDR3 in amino acids: CASSSAGETQYF. Here the CDR3 DNA reads TGTGCCAGCAGTTCTGCGGGGGAGACCCAGTACTTC.

This chain links TRBV27 with TRBJ2-7, with 10 bases lining up with TRBD2. Germline V CDR1 and CDR2: MNHEY, SMNVEV (reference sequence). The CDR3 spans 15 residues. V lost 8 bases and J lost 4; bases outside the gene matches: 11. This chain's CDR3 is CASHPASGSQYEQYF. The CDR3 nucleotides read TGTGCCAGCCACCCAGCTAGCGGGAGCCAGTACGAGCAGTACTTC.

V gene TRBV20-1 combines with J gene TRBJ2-5, with D possibly being TRBD1 (6 bases). Deletions cut 5 bases from V and 4 bases from J, with 26 bases between. Per germline, CDR1 DFQATT and CDR2 SNEGSKA (reference sequence). This CDR3 is 17 amino acids long. CDR3 loop: CSAQNARGQRKGETQYF. In DNA, the CDR3 is TGCAGTGCTCAAAACGCGAGAGGACAGAGAAAGGGAGAGACCCAGTACTTC.

This clonotype was observed a single time. The rearrangement uses TRBV20-1 and TRBJ2-7; D perhaps matches TRBD2 (6 bases). Germline CDR1 and CDR2: DFQATT and SNEGSKA (reference sequence). Trimming removed 0 bases at V and 3 bases at J, with 27 bases between. This CDR3 has 19 amino acids. The CDR3 DNA follows: TGCAGTGCTAGAGATTCTCCCGGTCGAGGAGCGGGTAGTGGCTACGAGCAGTACTTC. It codes for CSARDSPGRGAGSGYEQYF.

The sample holds a few counts of this clonotype. The chain combines TRBV27 with TRBJ1-6, with D hard to call. CDR1 is MNHEY and CDR2 is SMNVEV in the germline V gene (reference sequence). V was trimmed by 8 bases and J by 7 bases, leaving 12 bases between them. The CDR3 runs to 13 residues. For the CDR3, the DNA is TGTGCCAGCTCCGTGGGCCCCAATTCACCCCTCCACTTT. This gives the protein CASSVGPNSPLHF.

Turning to this clonotype: The conserved phenylalanine or tryptophan normally closing the CDR3 is absent here, so this likely arose from a read error. It is unclear where the CDR3 begins or ends on the DNA, so no DNA is shown, and the CDR3 is as TCRdb lists it. The chain combines TRBV12-3 or TRBV12-4 with TRBJ2-3; TRBD2, as called in the table, went unchecked against the DNA. The length of the CDR3 is 14 amino acids, counting both ends. CDR3 sequence: CASGTSVGADVEYS.